The entry that follows covers one T cell receptor beta chain sequence. Its target is not known. This sample is part of a study of cytomegalovirus exposure and HLA in healthy donors. The length of the CDR3 is 14 residues. CDR1 SGHVS and CDR2 FNYEAQ come from the germline V gene. Trimming removed 1 base at V and 0 bases at J, with 5 bases between. Study-level results: For most TCR beta V segments, an earlier analysis put the productive rate at about 90% or about 30% of the time.

The PCR was carried out with 60 Vbeta primers and 13 Jbeta primers. Libraries were prepared by immunoSEQ multiplex PCR; TCRdb keeps only in-frame clonotypes and omits some of them. This repertoire shows about 150,000 clones, approximately 88% found once; its top ten account for 1% to 1.5%. This receptor was taken from a boy between 2 and 10 years old in good health and CMV-seronegative. The chain uses TRBV7-6 and TRBJ2-3; no reliable D call. Sequencing input: PBMCs. The CDR3 DNA is TGTGCCAGCAGCTTAGGTGTAAGCACAGATACGCAGTATTTT. Its protein product is CASSLGVSTDTQYF.